This T cell receptor beta chain was sequenced for a study of blood T cell repertoires in COVID-19. CDR1 is SGHRS, CDR2 YFSETQ, per germline. CDR3 length equals 15 residues. Trimming took 4 bases from V and 7 from J; bases not matched to a gene: 11. Original data processing: Researchers report that nucleated cell counts were estimated from reference gene primer amplification. TCRdb keeps only in-frame clones here, not all; method: immunoSEQ multiplex PCR. V and J calls and clone size are copied from that table; D and trimming were computed from the DNA. The repertoire holds about 190,000 clones, with 75% to 90% as singletons.

The receptor was isolated from a man in his forties with acute or convalescent COVID-19. What was sequenced was peripheral blood. V is TRBV5-1 and J is TRBJ2-1, with TRBD2 matching 7 bases. The CDR3 loop reads CASSPDSLAANEQFF. The DNA for the CDR3 is TGCGCCAGCAGCCCGGACTCCCTAGCGGCAAATGAGCAGTTCTTC. The entire variable domain, with the rest obtained from reference TRBV5-1 and TRBJ2-1, is as follows: KAGVTQTPRYLIKTRGQQVTLSCSPISGHRSVSWYQQTPGQGLQFLFEYFSETQRNKGNFPGRFSGRQFSNSRSEMNVSTLELGDSALYLCASSPDSLAANEQFFGPGTRLTVL.